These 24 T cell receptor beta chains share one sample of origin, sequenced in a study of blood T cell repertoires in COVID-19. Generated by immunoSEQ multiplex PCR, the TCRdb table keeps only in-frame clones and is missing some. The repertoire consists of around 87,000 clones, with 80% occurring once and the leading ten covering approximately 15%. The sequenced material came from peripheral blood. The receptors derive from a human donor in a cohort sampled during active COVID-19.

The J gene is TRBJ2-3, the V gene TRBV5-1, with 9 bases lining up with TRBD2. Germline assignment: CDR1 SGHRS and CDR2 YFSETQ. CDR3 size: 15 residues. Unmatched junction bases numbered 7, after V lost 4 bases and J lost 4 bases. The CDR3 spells CASSPGTSRADTQYF. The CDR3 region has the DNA TGCGCCAGCAGCCCGGGGACTAGCAGGGCAGATACGCAGTATTTT.

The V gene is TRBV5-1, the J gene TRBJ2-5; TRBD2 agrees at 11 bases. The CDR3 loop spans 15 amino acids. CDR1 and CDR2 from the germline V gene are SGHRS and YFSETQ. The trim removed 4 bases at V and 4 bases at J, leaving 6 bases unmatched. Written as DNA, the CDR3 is TGCGCCAGCAGCCCGACTAGCGGGGTAGCAGAGACCCAGTACTTC. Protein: CASSPTSGVAETQYF.

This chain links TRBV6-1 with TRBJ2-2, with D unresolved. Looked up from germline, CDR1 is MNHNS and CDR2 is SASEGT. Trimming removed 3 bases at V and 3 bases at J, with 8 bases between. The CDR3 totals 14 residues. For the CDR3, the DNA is TGTGCCAGCAGTGATGCAGGCCACACCGGGGAGCTGTTTTTT. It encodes CASSDAGHTGELFF.

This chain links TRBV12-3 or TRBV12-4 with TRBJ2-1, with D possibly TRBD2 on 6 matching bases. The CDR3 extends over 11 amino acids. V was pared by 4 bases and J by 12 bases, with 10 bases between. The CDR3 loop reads CASSSGLAQFF. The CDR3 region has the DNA TGTGCCAGCAGTTCGGGACTGGCGCAGTTCTTC.

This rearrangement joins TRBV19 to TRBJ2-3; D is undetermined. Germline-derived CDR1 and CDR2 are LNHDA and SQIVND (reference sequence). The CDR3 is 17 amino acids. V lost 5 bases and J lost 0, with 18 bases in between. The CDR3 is CASSGADRAASTDTQYF. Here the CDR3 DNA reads TGTGCCAGTAGTGGAGCAGATCGAGCCGCTAGCACAGATACGCAGTATTTT.

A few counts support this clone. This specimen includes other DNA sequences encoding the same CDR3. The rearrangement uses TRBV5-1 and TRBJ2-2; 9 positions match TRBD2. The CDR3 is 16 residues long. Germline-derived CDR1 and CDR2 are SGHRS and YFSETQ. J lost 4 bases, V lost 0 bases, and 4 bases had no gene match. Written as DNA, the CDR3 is TGCGCCAGCAGCTTGGGAGCGGGGGGTCTCACCGGGGAGCTGTTTTTT. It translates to CASSLGAGGLTGELFF.

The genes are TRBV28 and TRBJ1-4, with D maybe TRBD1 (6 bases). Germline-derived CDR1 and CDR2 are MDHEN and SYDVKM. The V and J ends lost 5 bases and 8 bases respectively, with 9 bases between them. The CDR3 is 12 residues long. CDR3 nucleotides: TGTGCCAGCAGTATTACAGGGGAAAAACTGTTTTTT. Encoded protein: CASSITGEKLFF.

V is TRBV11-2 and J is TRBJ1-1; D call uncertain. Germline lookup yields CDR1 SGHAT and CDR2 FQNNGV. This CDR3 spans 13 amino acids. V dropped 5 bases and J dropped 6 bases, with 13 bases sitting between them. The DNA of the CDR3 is TGTGCCAGCAGCCGCCGACCGGGTTCTGAAGCTTTCTTT. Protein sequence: CASSRRPGSEAFF.

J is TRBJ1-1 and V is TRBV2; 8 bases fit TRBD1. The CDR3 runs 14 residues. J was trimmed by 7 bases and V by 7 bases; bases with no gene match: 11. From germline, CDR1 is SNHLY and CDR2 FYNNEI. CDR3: CASNYGQGLSEAFF. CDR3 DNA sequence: TGTGCCAGCAACTACGGACAGGGTTTGAGTGAAGCTTTCTTT.

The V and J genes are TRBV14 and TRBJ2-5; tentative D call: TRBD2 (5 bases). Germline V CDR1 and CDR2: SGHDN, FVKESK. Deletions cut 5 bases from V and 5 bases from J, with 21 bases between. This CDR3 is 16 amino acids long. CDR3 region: CASSSQRELAGETQYF. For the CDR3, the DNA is TGTGCCAGCAGCTCCCAGAGGGAACTGGCGGGTGAGACCCAGTACTTC.

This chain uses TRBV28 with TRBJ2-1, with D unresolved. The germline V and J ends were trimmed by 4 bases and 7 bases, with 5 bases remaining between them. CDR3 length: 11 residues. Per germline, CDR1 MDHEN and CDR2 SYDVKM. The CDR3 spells CASSSLNEQFF. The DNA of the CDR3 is TGTGCCAGCAGTTCCCTAAATGAGCAGTTCTTC.

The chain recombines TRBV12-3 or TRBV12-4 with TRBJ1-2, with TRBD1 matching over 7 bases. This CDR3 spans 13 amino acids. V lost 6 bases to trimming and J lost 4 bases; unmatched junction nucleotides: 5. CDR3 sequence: CASSSGTVYGYTF. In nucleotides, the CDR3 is TGTGCCAGCAGCTCCGGGACAGTCTATGGCTACACCTTC.

The CDR3 region is CASSFAGGTNEKLFF. CDR3 nucleotide sequence: TGTGCCAGCAGCTTCGCAGGGGGGACTAATGAAAAACTGTTTTTT. The J gene is TRBJ1-4, the V gene TRBV7-7; 7 bases agree with TRBD1. Looked up from germline, CDR1 is SSHAT and CDR2 is FNYEAQ (reference sequence). After removal of 3 bases from V and 2 bases from J, the junction contained 3 bases not matched to a gene. CDR3 length: 15 residues.

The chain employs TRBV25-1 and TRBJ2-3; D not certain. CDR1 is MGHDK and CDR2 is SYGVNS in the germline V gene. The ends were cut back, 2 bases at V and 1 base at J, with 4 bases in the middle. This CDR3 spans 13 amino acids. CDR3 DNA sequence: TGTGCCAGCAGTGAAGCGGGCACAGATACGCAGTATTTT. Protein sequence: CASSEAGTDTQYF.

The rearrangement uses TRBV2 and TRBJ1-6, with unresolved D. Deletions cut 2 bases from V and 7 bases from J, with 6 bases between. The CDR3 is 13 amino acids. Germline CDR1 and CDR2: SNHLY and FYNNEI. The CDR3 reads CASSEYLNSPLHF. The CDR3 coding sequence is TGTGCCAGCAGTGAATATCTGAATTCACCCCTCCACTTT.

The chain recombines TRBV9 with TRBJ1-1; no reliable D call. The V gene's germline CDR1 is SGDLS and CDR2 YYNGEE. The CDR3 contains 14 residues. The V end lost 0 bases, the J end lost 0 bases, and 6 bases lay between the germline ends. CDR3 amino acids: CASSVVPMNTEAFF. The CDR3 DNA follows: TGTGCCAGCAGCGTAGTCCCAATGAACACTGAAGCTTTCTTT.

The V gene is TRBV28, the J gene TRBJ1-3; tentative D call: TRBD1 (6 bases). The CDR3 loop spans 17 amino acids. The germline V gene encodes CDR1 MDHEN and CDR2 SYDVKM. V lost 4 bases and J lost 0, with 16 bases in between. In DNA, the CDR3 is TGTGCCAGCAGTTGGGGGGGCCGGAAACTCTCTGGAAACACCATATATTTT. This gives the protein CASSWGGRKLSGNTIYF.

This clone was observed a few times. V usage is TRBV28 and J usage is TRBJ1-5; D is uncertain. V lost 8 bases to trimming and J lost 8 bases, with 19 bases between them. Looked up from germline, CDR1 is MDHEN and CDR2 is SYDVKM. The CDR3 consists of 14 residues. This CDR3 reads CASVGGSTRKPQHF. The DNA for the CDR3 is TGTGCCAGCGTTGGAGGGTCTACCAGGAAGCCCCAGCATTTT.

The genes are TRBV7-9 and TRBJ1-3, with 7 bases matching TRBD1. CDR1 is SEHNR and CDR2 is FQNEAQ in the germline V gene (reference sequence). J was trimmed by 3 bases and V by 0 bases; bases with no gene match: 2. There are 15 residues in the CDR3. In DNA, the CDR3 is TGTGCCAGCAGCTTAGCGAGGGGGCTTGGAAACACCATATATTTT. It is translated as CASSLARGLGNTIYF.

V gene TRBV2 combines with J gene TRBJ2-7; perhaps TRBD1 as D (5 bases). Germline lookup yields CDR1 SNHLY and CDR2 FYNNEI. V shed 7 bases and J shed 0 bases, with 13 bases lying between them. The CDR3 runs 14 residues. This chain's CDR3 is CASTTGSLSYEQYF. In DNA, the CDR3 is TGTGCCAGCACAACAGGTAGCCTCTCCTACGAGCAGTACTTC.

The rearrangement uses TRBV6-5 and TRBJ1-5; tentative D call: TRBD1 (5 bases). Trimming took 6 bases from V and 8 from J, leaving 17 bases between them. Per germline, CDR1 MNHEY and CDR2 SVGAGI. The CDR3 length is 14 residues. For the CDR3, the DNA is TGTGCCAGCAGACCGGTCAGGGCAGGTGAGCCCCAGCATTTT. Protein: CASRPVRAGEPQHF.

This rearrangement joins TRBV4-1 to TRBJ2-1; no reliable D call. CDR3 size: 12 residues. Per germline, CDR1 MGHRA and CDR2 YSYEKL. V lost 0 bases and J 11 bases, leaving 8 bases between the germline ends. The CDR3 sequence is CASSQDPLKQFF. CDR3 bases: TGCGCCAGCAGCCAAGATCCCTTAAAGCAGTTCTTC.

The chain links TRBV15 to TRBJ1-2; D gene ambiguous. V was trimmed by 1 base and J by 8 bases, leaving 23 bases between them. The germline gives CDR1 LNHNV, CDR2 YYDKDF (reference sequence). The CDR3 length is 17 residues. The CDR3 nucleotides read TGTGCCACCAGCAGAGGCGTGACCAGCCAGGATAACCGAGGCTACACCTTC. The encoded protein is CATSRGVTSQDNRGYTF.

DNA of the CDR3: TGTGCCAGCAGCCAACAGGGGGGACAGGGTAGGGGCTACACCTTC. Protein: CASSQQGGQGRGYTF. This chain connects TRBV3-1 (or the pseudogene TRBV3-2) to TRBJ1-2, with 9 positions matching TRBD1. From germline, CDR1 is LGHDT and CDR2 YNNKEL (reference sequence). This CDR3 comprises 15 residues. Trimming cost V 2 bases and J 8 bases; bases outside gene matches: 9.